This record concerns one T cell receptor (beta chain) sequence. Its target is unknown. TCRdb re-analysed the 5' RACE reads in MiXCR, keeping a single row per CDR3 protein. The sample records roughly 130,000 distinct CDR3 sequences, 15% to 20% being singletons. The data were taken from a study of T-cell memory formation after mild COVID-19. Study as a whole: Largely donor-specific TCR clusters were found. Study-level points and caveats: SARS-CoV-2 specificity was not confirmed for second-wave clones peaking on day 37. From day 15 to 85, contracting clones were balanced between CD4 and CD8, whereas later expanders leaned toward CD4+.

Germline V gene sequence: CDR1 KGHDR, CDR2 SFDVKD. V lost 3 bases, J lost 7 bases, and 6 bases stayed unmatched. CDR3 length: 15 residues. The sequencing input was PBMCs or a T cell subset sorted from them (not recorded which). The J gene is TRBJ2-1, the V gene TRBV24-1, with 9 bases lining up with TRBD1. The TCR was taken from an adult woman who had mild COVID-19 (a few samples of this study predate the infection). Cell type and time point are not known. The CDR3 coding sequence is TGTGCCACCAGTGATCGGACAGGGGAGGGTAATGAGCAGTTCTTC. Translating gives CATSDRTGEGNEQFF.